A single sample gave rise to the 30 T cell receptor beta chains below, sequenced in a study of T cells in Graves' hyperthyroidism and ophthalmopathy. Amplified regions were TCR beta CDR3 sequences from RNA transcripts. In the first-round RT-PCR of the TCR CDR3, the HTBI primer set was used. One entry per CDR3 protein, called by TCRdb with MiXCR from the multiplex PCR reads. This table holds around 300,000 distinct CDR3 sequences, roughly 13% found once. Specimen: blood. The receptor source for this set is a woman between 40 and 50 years old with Graves' ophthalmopathy.

J is TRBJ1-2 and V is TRBV19, with TRBD1 identical over 7 bases. V dropped 9 bases and J dropped 5; count of bases not matched to a gene: 18. This CDR3 comprises 16 residues. Germline CDR1 reads LNHDA; CDR2 reads SQIVND (reference sequence). Here the CDR3 DNA reads TGTGCCAGCCGCACAAAGGGAACAGGGGATGGATATGGCTACACCTTC. As protein: CASRTKGTGDGYGYTF. Combining the CDR3 with reference TRBV19 and TRBJ1-2 gives the whole variable domain DGGITQSPKYLFRKEGQNVTLSCEQNLNHDAMYWYRQDPGQGLRLIYYSQIVNDFQKGDIAEGYSVSREKKESFPLTVTSAQKNPTAFYLCASRTKGTGDGYGYTFGSGTRLTVV.

Here the CDR3 DNA reads TGTGCCAGCAGCCGTTACAGACTAGCGGGGGCCAGAGGGGATACGCAGTATTTT. It is translated as CASSRYRLAGARGDTQYF. The chain recombines TRBV13 with TRBJ2-3; 12 bases align to TRBD2. The CDR3 extends over 18 amino acids. The germline V gene encodes CDR1 PRHDT and CDR2 FYEKMQ (reference sequence). The V gene end was trimmed by 5 bases and the J gene end by 6 bases; junction bases not matched to a gene: 15.

There are many counts of this clonotype. V gene TRBV12-3 or TRBV12-4 combines with J gene TRBJ2-1; 10 nucleotides align to TRBD2. CDR3 length equals 15 residues. The trim removed 1 base at V and 9 bases at J, leaving 6 bases unmatched. CDR3 loop: CASSLVLAGLSEQFF. The CDR3 coding sequence is TGTGCCAGCAGTTTAGTACTAGCGGGACTCAGTGAGCAGTTCTTC.

The J gene is TRBJ2-3, the V gene TRBV5-4; 9 bases are a match to TRBD1. The ends lost 4 bases at V and 6 bases at J; junction bases unmatched: 9. From germline, CDR1 is SGHNT and CDR2 YYREEE (reference sequence). This CDR3 has 15 residues. The DNA for the CDR3 is TGTGCCAGCAGCGCCGGGACAGGGACATGGGATACGCAGTATTTT. Its translation: CASSAGTGTWDTQYF.

This clonotype was detected many times. CDR3 region: CASSVRENTEAFF. The CDR3 region has the DNA TGTGCCAGCAGCGTAAGAGAGAACACTGAAGCTTTCTTT. The V call is TRBV9, the J call TRBJ1-1; D unresolved. Per the germline V gene, CDR1 is SGDLS and CDR2 is YYNGEE. There are 13 residues in the CDR3. V dropped 1 base and J dropped 1 base, with 5 bases sitting between them. Based on the CDR3 plus reference TRBV9 and TRBJ1-1, the full variable domain is DSGVTQTPKHLITATGQRVTLRCSPRSGDLSVYWYQQSLDQGLQFLIQYYNGEERAKGNILERFSAQQFPDLHSELNLSSLELGDSALYFCASSVRENTEAFFGQGTRLTVV.

This clonotype came up many times. This chain links TRBV6-6 with TRBJ1-5, with D maybe TRBD1 (5 bases). The CDR3 contains 16 residues. The germline V gene has CDR1 MNHNY and CDR2 SVGAGI (reference sequence). The V end lost 2 bases, the J end lost 4 bases, and 15 bases lay between the germline ends. This chain's CDR3 is CASSYGPTGSNQPQHF. DNA of the CDR3: TGTGCCAGCAGTTACGGTCCCACAGGCTCTAATCAGCCCCAGCATTTT.

In this sample, this clonotype turned up many times. The rearrangement links TRBV28 to TRBJ2-1; TRBD1 matches 7 bases. The CDR3 totals 15 residues. After removal of 1 base from V and 0 bases from J, the junction contained 0 bases not matched to a gene. The V gene's germline CDR1 is MDHEN and CDR2 SYDVKM. Here the CDR3 DNA reads TGTGCCAGCAGTTTATCAGGGGGCTCCTACAATGAGCAGTTCTTC. Amino acid sequence: CASSLSGGSYNEQFF.

At least ten counts were recorded for this clonotype. This chain uses TRBV20-1 with TRBJ2-7; maybe TRBD1 (7 bases). The CDR3 sequence is 13 residues long. The V gene's germline CDR1 is DFQATT and CDR2 SNEGSKA (reference sequence). The ends were cut back, 6 bases at V and 3 bases at J, with 15 bases in the middle. CDR3 sequence reads: CSASRGAGYEQYF. DNA of the CDR3: TGCAGTGCCAGCAGGGGGGCTGGCTACGAGCAGTACTTC.

Of note for this clonotype: Germline and junction disagree at one end, which may indicate a read error. Written as DNA, the CDR3 is TGTGCCAGCAGCTTAAAGTTTAGGGGCACTGAAGCTTTCTTT. Protein sequence: CASSLKFRGTEAFF. This chain links TRBV5-1 with TRBJ1-1; TRBD1 might be the D (5 bases). The CDR3 contains 14 residues. Germline loops: CDR1 SGHRS, CDR2 YFSETQ.

The V gene is TRBV2, the J gene TRBJ2-7; no definite D call. Germline V gene data show CDR1 as SNHLY and CDR2 as FYNNEI. V shed 7 bases and J shed 6 bases, with 19 bases lying between them. The CDR3 is made up of 14 amino acids. CDR3 bases: TGTGCCAGCAAAGAGAACCTACCCCGTGGCGAGCAGTACTTC. It specifies CASKENLPRGEQYF.

The chain employs TRBV2 and TRBJ2-5; no reliable D call. Deletions cut 2 bases from V and 4 bases from J, with 14 bases between. Germline V gives CDR1 SNHLY, CDR2 FYNNEI. The CDR3 sequence is 15 residues long. CDR3 coding DNA: TGTGCCAGCAGTGAATTGGCAAGAGGTACAGAGACCCAGTACTTC. It translates to CASSELARGTETQYF. Based on the CDR3 plus reference TRBV2 and TRBJ2-5, the full variable domain is EPEVTQTPSHQVTQMGQEVILRCVPISNHLYFYWYRQILGQKVEFLVSFYNNEISEKSEIFDDQFSVERPDGSNFTLKIRSTKLEDSAMYFCASSELARGTETQYFGPGTRLLVL.

In its sample, this clonotype was seen many times. V usage is TRBV13 and J usage is TRBJ1-1; weak D call: TRBD1 (5 bases). This CDR3 region has 15 residues. CDR1 is PRHDT and CDR2 is FYEKMQ in the germline V gene (reference sequence). Trimming stripped 4 bases from V and 3 bases from J, with 15 bases between. The CDR3 bases are TGTGCCAGCAGCTCCTCAGGGTATTCCGACACTGAAGCTTTCTTT. Translating it yields CASSSSGYSDTEAFF.

The sample holds many counts of this clonotype. The V and J genes are TRBV12-3 or TRBV12-4 and TRBJ2-1; D may correspond to TRBD1 or TRBD2 (6 bases each). V dropped 5 bases and J dropped 2 bases, with 25 bases sitting between them. The CDR3 runs to 19 residues. The CDR3 region is CASSNRRGGLTRTYNEQFF. The CDR3 region has the DNA TGTGCCAGCAGTAACCGCAGGGGAGGCCTTACCCGGACCTACAATGAGCAGTTCTTC.

This clonotype was picked up a small number of times. The chain employs TRBV6-2 or TRBV6-3 and TRBJ2-7; possibly TRBD1 for D (5 bases). Germline V gene data show CDR1 as MNHEY and CDR2 as SVGEGT. This CDR3 region has 13 residues. With 6 bases removed from V and 4 bases from J, the gap between germline ends came to 13 bases. The CDR3: CASSHGHLYEQYF. CDR3 nucleotides: TGTGCCAGCAGCCACGGACACCTATACGAGCAGTACTTC.

The chain uses TRBV4-2 and TRBJ2-1; no definite D call. In germline, CDR1 is LGHNA, CDR2 YNFKEQ. CDR3 length: 12 amino acids. The ends were cut back, 1 base at V and 8 bases at J, with 6 bases in the middle. The CDR3 bases are TGTGCCAGCAGCCAAGTCTCGTATGAGCAGTTCTTC. Protein: CASSQVSYEQFF.

Many counts were recorded for this clonotype. The genes are TRBV12-3 or TRBV12-4 and TRBJ2-7; D possibly matches TRBD1 or TRBD2 (5 bases each). The CDR3 consists of 19 residues. V lost 3 bases and J 1 base, leaving 25 bases between the germline ends. Here the CDR3 reads CASSFFSGRPGRRSYEQYF. For the CDR3, the DNA is TGTGCCAGCAGTTTTTTCTCGGGACGACCGGGACGCCGGTCCTACGAGCAGTACTTC.

This clonotype was counted many times. The chain is built from TRBV29-1 and TRBJ2-1, with 14 bases aligning to TRBD2. CDR3 size: 12 residues. CDR1 SQVTM and CDR2 ANQGSEA come from the germline V gene. CDR3 sequence reads: CGGTSGSNEQFF. DNA for the CDR3: TGCGGGGGGACTAGCGGGAGCAATGAGCAGTTCTTC.

This clonotype was counted ten times or more. The gene calls are TRBV3-1 and TRBJ2-5; 12 positions match TRBD2. V shed 1 base and J 2 bases; nucleotides not matched to a gene: 5. This CDR3 is 17 amino acids long. CDR1 and CDR2 from the germline V gene are LGHDT and YNNKEL (reference sequence). DNA of the CDR3: TGTGCCAGCAGCCAAGGATCGACTAGCGGGAGACAAGAGACCCAGTACTTC. Its translation: CASSQGSTSGRQETQYF.

A note on this clonotype: This may arise from a read error, as a much more abundant clone is one base away. V is TRBV6-2 or TRBV6-3 and J is TRBJ1-4; tentatively, D is TRBD1 (6 bases). There are 15 residues in the CDR3. Germline V gene data show CDR1 as MNHEY and CDR2 as SVGEGT. This CDR3 reads CASSVQQGSNEKLLF. CDR3 sequence (DNA): TGTGCCAGCAGTGTGCAACAGGGCTCTAATGAAAAACTGCTTTTT.

The sample holds many counts of this clonotype. The J gene is TRBJ2-7, the V gene TRBV5-4, with D possibly called TRBD1 or TRBD2 (5 bases each). V was pared by 1 base and J by 3 bases, with 14 bases between. The CDR3 is made up of 15 amino acids. Germline CDR1 reads SGHNT; CDR2 reads YYREEE (reference sequence). CDR3 loop: CASSLRPGSYYEQYF. The DNA of the CDR3 is TGTGCCAGCAGCTTGCGTCCAGGGAGCTACTACGAGCAGTACTTC.

This clonotype was seen many times. This chain uses TRBV2 with TRBJ2-7, with TRBD2 identical over 14 bases. V lost 6 bases to trimming and J lost 6 bases; unmatched junction nucleotides: 7. CDR3 length equals 15 residues. Germline CDR1 and CDR2: SNHLY and FYNNEI. The CDR3 protein is CASSLTSGRAGEQYF. Here the CDR3 DNA reads TGTGCCAGCAGCCTGACTAGCGGGAGGGCCGGCGAGCAGTACTTC.

The J gene is TRBJ1-2, the V gene TRBV6-6; D is undetermined. Germline lookup yields CDR1 MNHNY and CDR2 SVGAGI (reference sequence). Trimming removed 0 bases at V and 8 bases at J, with 19 bases between. CDR3 length: 16 amino acids. As DNA, the CDR3 is TGTGCCAGCAGTTACTCGGTCGCAGGTCCTCCGGGGGGCTACACCTTC. It codes for CASSYSVAGPPGGYTF.

The sample holds many counts of this clonotype. V usage is TRBV2 and J usage is TRBJ2-7; 8 bases are a match to TRBD1. The CDR3 has 13 amino acids. CDR1 and CDR2 from the germline V gene are SNHLY and FYNNEI. Germline trimming cut 7 bases from V and 5 bases from J; bases unmatched to any gene: 7. The CDR3 region is CASIARGRHEQYF. The CDR3 DNA reads as TGTGCCAGCATCGCCAGGGGGCGACACGAGCAGTACTTC.

This clonotype has a count of ten or more. The chain uses TRBV2 and TRBJ2-2; D is ambiguous. Germline-derived CDR1 and CDR2 are SNHLY and FYNNEI. The V end was cut by 5 bases, the J end by 2 bases, with 12 bases between. The CDR3 runs 15 residues. The CDR3 coding sequence is TGTGCCAGCAGTTTACAGAGTACCAACACCGGGGAGCTGTTTTTT. It is translated as CASSLQSTNTGELFF. Variable domain in full (rest from reference TRBV2 and TRBJ2-2): EPEVTQTPSHQVTQMGQEVILRCVPISNHLYFYWYRQILGQKVEFLVSFYNNEISEKSEIFDDQFSVERPDGSNFTLKIRSTKLEDSAMYFCASSLQSTNTGELFFGEGSRLTVL.

The DNA of the CDR3 is TGTGCCAGCAGCTTTAGGGGTGAGGTCCCGGTCTACACCTTC. This translates into CASSFRGEVPVYTF. The chain uses TRBV5-4 and TRBJ1-2, with D possibly being TRBD1 (5 bases). CDR3 length equals 14 residues. Trimming left V 2 bases short and J 10 bases short, with 18 bases between. Germline assignment: CDR1 SGHNT and CDR2 YYREEE (reference sequence).

This clonotype was counted many times. The chain couples TRBV28 to TRBJ2-7; 11 bases agree with TRBD2. Germline trimming cut 8 bases from V and 5 bases from J; bases unmatched to any gene: 2. There are 12 residues in the CDR3. Germline CDR1 reads MDHEN; CDR2 reads SYDVKM. The CDR3 sequence is CASETSGNEQYF. CDR3 coding DNA: TGTGCCAGCGAGACTAGCGGGAACGAGCAGTACTTC. The full variable domain, rest sourced from reference TRBV28 and TRBJ2-7, is DVKVTQSSRYLVKRTGEKVFLECVQDMDHENMFWYRQDPGLGLRLIYFSYDVKMKEKGDIPEGYSVSREKKERFSLILESASTNQTSMYLCASETSGNEQYFGPGTRLTVT.

Many counts were recorded for this clonotype. The rearrangement links TRBV6-6 to TRBJ2-3, with D possibly TRBD1 on 6 matching bases. Per the germline V gene, CDR1 is MNHNY and CDR2 is SVGAGI (reference sequence). The CDR3 loop spans 15 amino acids. Trimming cost V 2 bases and J 2 bases, with 11 bases left between them. The CDR3 is CASSYVRGNTDTQYF. The CDR3, as DNA: TGTGCCAGCAGTTACGTCAGGGGAAACACAGATACGCAGTATTTT.

This clonotype was recorded at least ten times. The chain links TRBV28 to TRBJ1-2, with D perhaps matching TRBD1 (6 bases). There are 15 residues in the CDR3. Looked up from germline, CDR1 is MDHEN and CDR2 is SYDVKM. Trimming cost V 4 bases and J 8 bases, with 20 bases left between them. The CDR3: CASSSTGKLTRGYTF. For the CDR3, the DNA is TGTGCCAGCAGTTCGACAGGAAAATTGACTAGGGGCTACACCTTC.

V is TRBV20-1 and J is TRBJ2-3; unclear D gene. Per germline, CDR1 DFQATT and CDR2 SNEGSKA (reference sequence). Trimming stripped 6 bases from V and 2 bases from J, with 15 bases between. CDR3 size: 14 residues. CDR3 coding DNA: TGCAGTGCATTACCAGTTGCCAACACAGATACGCAGTATTTT. Translation gives CSALPVANTDTQYF.

This clonotype was counted between two and nine times. The gene calls are TRBV19 and TRBJ1-1; 7 bases are a match to TRBD1. The CDR3 runs to 13 residues. CDR1 is LNHDA and CDR2 is SQIVND in the germline V gene (reference sequence). Trimming took 7 bases from V and 7 from J; bases not matched to a gene: 9. CDR3 nucleotide sequence: TGTGCCAGTAATATGCGAGGGACAGATGAAGCTTTCTTT. The encoded protein is CASNMRGTDEAFF.